Listed below are T cell receptor beta chains from one sample, sequenced in a study of OX40 agonist ivuxolimab in advanced cancers. The repertoire was sequenced with immunoSEQ multiplex PCR; TCRdb's copy has only in-frame clones and lacks some. The table includes tens of thousands of clones, about 86% detected once. Here the sequenced sample was CD4+ or CD8+ T cells sorted from blood, taken in a trial of the OX40 agonist ivuxolimab. Receptors were obtained from an adult with an advanced solid tumor such as melanoma, head and neck, liver or kidney cancer. CDR3s include the opening cysteine and the closing phenylalanine or tryptophan. Fields, in order: clone size, J gene, D gene, V gene, CDR3 protein, CDR3 DNA. A D gene is named only where the DNA matches it firmly. Not all rows give a size; the values are once, few, many and, for expanded clones, a class.

. TRBJ2-5 . TRBV29-1 CSVENSKETQYF TGCAGCGTTGAGAACAGTAAAGAGACCCAGTACTTC
. TRBJ2-5 . TRBV5-6 CASSLDETQYF TGTGCCAGCAGCTTGGACGAGACCCAGTACTTC
. TRBJ2-2 TRBD2 TRBV6-1 CASSEVLRGLGGELFF TGTGCCAGCAGTGAAGTGTTGCGGGGGTTGGGCGGGGAGCTGTTTTTT
. TRBJ1-2 TRBD1 TRBV4-1 CASSPTGGVHTF TGCGCCAGCAGCCCGACAGGGGGAGTCCACACCTTC
. TRBJ2-7 . TRBV6-5 CASSTFYEQYF TGTGCCAGCAGTACCTTCTACGAGCAGTACTTC
. TRBJ2-7 . TRBV7-2 CASSLVIGQGPEQYF TGTGCCAGCAGCTTAGTCATAGGGCAGGGTCCCGAGCAGTACTTC
. TRBJ1-2 . TRBV4-1 CASSQDLGGYNYGYTF TGCGCCAGCAGCCAAGATTTGGGGGGATATAACTATGGCTACACCTTC
. TRBJ2-3 . TRBV9 CASSVPPTDTQYF TGTGCCAGCAGCGTTCCCCCTACAGATACGCAGTATTTT
. TRBJ1-5 . TRBV28 CASSLGGDQPQHF TGTGCCAGCAGTTTGGGAGGGGATCAGCCCCAGCATTTT
. TRBJ2-1 TRBD2 TRBV9 CASSPLTSGSSFPSNEQFF TGTGCCAGCAGCCCTCTAACTAGCGGGAGTTCTTTTCCCTCGAATGAGCAGTTCTTC
. TRBJ1-4 . TRBV5-4 CASSVTNEKLFF TGTGCCAGTTCGGTGACTAATGAAAAACTGTTTTTT
. TRBJ1-5 . TRBV9 CASSGRDLTLHF TGTGCCAGCAGCGGACGGGACCTCACCCTGCATTTT
. TRBJ2-3 . TRBV28 CASSFDGAADTQYF TGTGCCAGCAGTTTCGACGGGGCGGCAGATACGCAGTATTTT
few TRBJ1-5 . TRBV28 CASRGIGGAGQPQHF TGTGCCAGCAGGGGTATCGGGGGGGCCGGACAGCCCCAGCATTTT
. TRBJ1-6 . TRBV7-9 CASSPESPYNSPLHF TGTGCCAGCAGCCCAGAATCCCCCTATAATTCACCCCTCCACTTT
. TRBJ2-5 . TRBV19 CASSMGLAETQYF TGTGCCAGTAGTATGGGGCTAGCCGAGACCCAGTACTTC
. TRBJ2-7 . TRBV4-1 CASSQVSGHFYEQYF TGCGCCAGCAGCCAAGTCTCGGGACACTTCTACGAGCAGTACTTC